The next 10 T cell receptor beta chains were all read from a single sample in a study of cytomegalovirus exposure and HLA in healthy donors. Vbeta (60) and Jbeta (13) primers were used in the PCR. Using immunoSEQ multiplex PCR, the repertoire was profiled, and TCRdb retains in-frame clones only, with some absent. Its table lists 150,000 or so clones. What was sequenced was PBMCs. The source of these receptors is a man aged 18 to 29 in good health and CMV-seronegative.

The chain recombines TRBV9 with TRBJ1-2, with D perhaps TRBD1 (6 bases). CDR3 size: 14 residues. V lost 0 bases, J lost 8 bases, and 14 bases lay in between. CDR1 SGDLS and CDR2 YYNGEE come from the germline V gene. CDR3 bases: TGTGCCAGCAGCGTAGGATGGGGACATCCAGGCTACACCTTC. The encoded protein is CASSVGWGHPGYTF.

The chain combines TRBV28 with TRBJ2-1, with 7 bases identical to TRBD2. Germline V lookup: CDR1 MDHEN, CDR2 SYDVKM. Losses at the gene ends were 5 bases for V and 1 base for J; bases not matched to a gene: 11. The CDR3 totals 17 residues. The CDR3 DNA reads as TGTGCCAGCAGTCCCCTCCGCGGGGGAGGGTCCTACAATGAGCAGTTCTTC. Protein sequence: CASSPLRGGGSYNEQFF.

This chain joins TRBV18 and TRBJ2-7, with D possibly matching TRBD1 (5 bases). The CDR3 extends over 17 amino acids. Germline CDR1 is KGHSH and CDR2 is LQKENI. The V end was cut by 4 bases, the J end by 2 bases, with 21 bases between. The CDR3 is CASSHEGRQGRAYEQYF. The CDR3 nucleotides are TGTGCCAGCTCACATGAAGGCAGGCAGGGAAGGGCCTACGAGCAGTACTTC.

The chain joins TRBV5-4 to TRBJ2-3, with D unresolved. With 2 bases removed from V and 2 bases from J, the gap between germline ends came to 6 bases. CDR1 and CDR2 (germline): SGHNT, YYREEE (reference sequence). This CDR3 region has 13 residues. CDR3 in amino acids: CASSFPITDTQYF. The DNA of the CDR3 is TGTGCCAGCAGCTTCCCAATCACAGATACGCAGTATTTT.

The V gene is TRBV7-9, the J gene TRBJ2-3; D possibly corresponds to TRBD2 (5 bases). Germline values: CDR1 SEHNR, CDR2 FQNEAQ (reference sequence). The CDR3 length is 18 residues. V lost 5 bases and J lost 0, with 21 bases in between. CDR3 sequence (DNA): TGTGCCAGCAGCCCCAACGGGATGGGCATTAAAAGCACAGATACGCAGTATTTT. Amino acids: CASSPNGMGIKSTDTQYF.

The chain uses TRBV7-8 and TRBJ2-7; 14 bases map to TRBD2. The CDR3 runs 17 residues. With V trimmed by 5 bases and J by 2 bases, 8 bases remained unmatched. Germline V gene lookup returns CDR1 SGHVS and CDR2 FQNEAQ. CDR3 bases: TGTGCCAGCAGCCCGGGACTAGCGGGGGAAAAGACCTACGAGCAGTACTTC. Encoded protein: CASSPGLAGEKTYEQYF.

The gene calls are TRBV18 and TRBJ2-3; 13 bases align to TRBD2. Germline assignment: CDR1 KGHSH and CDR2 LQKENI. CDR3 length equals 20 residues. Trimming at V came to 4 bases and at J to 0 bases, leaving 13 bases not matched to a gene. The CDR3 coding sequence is TGTGCCAGCTCACGCCGGCTGGGACTAGCGGGAAACAACAGCACAGATACGCAGTATTTT. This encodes CASSRRLGLAGNNSTDTQYF.

In nucleotides, the CDR3 is TGTGCCAGCAGCGTAACCTCGAGCGCAGATACGCAGTATTTT. Its protein is CASSVTSSADTQYF. V and J are TRBV9 and TRBJ2-3; D remains ambiguous. V lost 1 base and J lost 4, with 10 bases in between. Germline V gene sequence: CDR1 SGDLS, CDR2 YYNGEE. The CDR3 extends over 14 amino acids.

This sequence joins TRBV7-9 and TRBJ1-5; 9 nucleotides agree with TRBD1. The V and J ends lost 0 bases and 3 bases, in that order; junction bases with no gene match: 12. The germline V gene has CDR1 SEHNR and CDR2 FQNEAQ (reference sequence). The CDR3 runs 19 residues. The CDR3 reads CASSLAAGQGIVFNQPQHF. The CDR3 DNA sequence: TGTGCCAGCAGCTTAGCGGCGGGACAGGGCATTGTTTTCAATCAGCCCCAGCATTTT.

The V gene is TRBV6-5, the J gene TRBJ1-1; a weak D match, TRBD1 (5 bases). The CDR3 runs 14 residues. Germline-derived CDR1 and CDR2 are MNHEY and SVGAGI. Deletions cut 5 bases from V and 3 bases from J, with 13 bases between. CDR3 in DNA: TGTGCCAGCAGTCCCCGCGTCAGGGACACTGAAGCTTTCTTT. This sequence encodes CASSPRVRDTEAFF.